The next 26 T cell receptor beta chains were all read from a single sample in a study of cytomegalovirus exposure and HLA in healthy donors. 13 Jbeta primers and 60 Vbeta primers were used for the PCR. Using immunoSEQ multiplex PCR, the repertoire was profiled, and TCRdb retains in-frame clones only, with some absent. The sample gives some 120,000 clones, 81% of which show up once; 1.8% is in the top ten. What was sequenced was PBMCs. These receptors were obtained from a man younger than 35 in good health and CMV-seronegative.

The rearrangement links TRBV4-3 to TRBJ2-7, with 7 bases that match TRBD2. The CDR3 is made up of 15 amino acids. Per the germline V gene, CDR1 is LGHNA and CDR2 is YSLEER. V lost 0 bases and J lost 2; bases outside the gene matches: 4. CDR3 bases: TGCGCCAGCAGCCAAGAAGGTCGGGGGGCCTACGAGCAGTACTTC. Translation: CASSQEGRGAYEQYF.

The chain uses TRBV19 and TRBJ1-1, with 10 positions matching TRBD1. The CDR3 extends over 14 amino acids. The germline gives CDR1 LNHDA, CDR2 SQIVND (reference sequence). The V and J ends lost 7 bases and 5 bases, in that order; junction bases with no gene match: 7. DNA for the CDR3: TGTGCCAGTAACCCGACAGGGGGCTTTACTGAAGCTTTCTTT. Its protein product is CASNPTGGFTEAFF.

The genes are TRBV14 and TRBJ2-7; D ambiguous. V was shortened by 4 bases and J by 2 bases, with 12 bases between the two germline ends. Germline V CDR1 and CDR2: SGHDN, FVKESK. The CDR3 contains 14 residues. Here the CDR3 DNA reads TGTGCCAGCAGCCCCATTCTATCCCCCTACGAGCAGTACTTC. Its translation: CASSPILSPYEQYF.

This clone was counted a single time. CDR3 region: CASSIGLAGSSYNEQFF. The CDR3 nucleotides read TGTGCCAGCAGCATCGGACTAGCGGGGAGCTCCTACAATGAGCAGTTCTTC. The rearrangement joins TRBV11-2 to TRBJ2-1; 12 bases match TRBD2. Germline values: CDR1 SGHAT, CDR2 FQNNGV. Trimming removed 5 bases from V and 0 bases from J; junction bases left unmatched: 5. The CDR3 is made up of 17 amino acids.

The chain is built from TRBV10-2 and TRBJ1-2; 11 nucleotides match TRBD1. The CDR3 sequence is 14 residues long. V gave up 6 bases and J gave up 6 bases; unmatched junction bases: 6. Germline V gene sequence: CDR1 WSHSY, CDR2 SAAADI. This chain's CDR3 is CASRRTGGADGYTF. In nucleotides, the CDR3 is TGCGCCAGCAGGAGGACAGGGGGCGCAGATGGCTACACCTTC.

The chain employs TRBV9 and TRBJ2-1, with D maybe TRBD2 (5 bases). CDR1 SGDLS and CDR2 YYNGEE come from the germline V gene. Trimming stripped 4 bases from V and 8 bases from J, with 16 bases between. The CDR3 is made up of 14 amino acids. CDR3 DNA sequence: TGTGCCAGCAGCCCCCCCGGGGAATCTGATGAGCAGTTCTTC. Protein: CASSPPGESDEQFF.

The chain recombines TRBV7-2 with TRBJ1-2; 11 bases line up with TRBD1. Germline V gene lookup returns CDR1 SGHTA and CDR2 FQGNSA. This CDR3 has 16 amino acids. The ends lost 3 bases at V and 6 bases at J; junction bases unmatched: 9. The CDR3 loop reads CASSFWGTGGGNGYTF. The CDR3 DNA reads TGTGCCAGCAGCTTTTGGGGGACAGGGGGGGGCAATGGCTACACCTTC. Using reference TRBV7-2 and TRBJ1-2 for the parts outside the CDR3, the full variable domain is GAGVSQSPSNKVTEKGKDVELRCDPISGHTALYWYRQSLGQGLEFLIYFQGNSAPDKSGLPSDRFSAERTGGSVSTLTIQRTQQEDSAVYLCASSFWGTGGGNGYTFGSGTRLTVV.

The chain has TRBV7-2 and TRBJ2-5; the D gene is possibly TRBD2 (5 bases). Trimming shortened V by 5 bases and J by 2 bases, and 6 bases separated the two germline ends. Germline loops: CDR1 SGHTA, CDR2 FQGNSA. The CDR3 length is 12 residues. The CDR3 region has the DNA TGTGCCAGCAGCGACTATCAAGAGACCCAGTACTTC. This translates into CASSDYQETQYF. The full variable domain, in which reference TRBV7-2 and TRBJ2-5 provide the parts outside the CDR3, is GAGVSQSPSNKVTEKGKDVELRCDPISGHTALYWYRQSLGQGLEFLIYFQGNSAPDKSGLPSDRFSAERTGGSVSTLTIQRTQQEDSAVYLCASSDYQETQYFGPGTRLLVL.

V and J are TRBV2 and TRBJ2-2, with unresolved D. Trimming pared 3 bases from V and 0 bases from J, leaving 5 bases between. From germline, CDR1 is SNHLY and CDR2 FYNNEI. The CDR3 runs to 14 residues. CDR3 residues: CASSERSNTGELFF. The CDR3 DNA is TGTGCCAGCAGTGAGCGTTCGAACACCGGGGAGCTGTTTTTT.

The gene calls are TRBV10-3 and TRBJ2-7; TRBD1 matches at 9 bases. Per germline, CDR1 ENHRY and CDR2 SYGVKD. The CDR3 is 15 amino acids. The V gene end was trimmed by 5 bases and the J gene end by 7 bases; junction bases not matched to a gene: 12. CDR3 amino acids: CAISTPGQGKGEQYF. Written as DNA, the CDR3 is TGTGCCATCAGTACCCCGGGACAGGGTAAGGGGGAGCAGTACTTC.

This clone was found once. CDR3 amino acids: CATSTGGAAYGYTF. Here the CDR3 DNA reads TGTGCCACCAGCACAGGGGGCGCAGCCTATGGCTACACCTTC. The J gene is TRBJ1-2, the V gene TRBV15; 8 nucleotides line up with TRBD1. The CDR3 extends over 14 amino acids. Trimming took 4 bases from V and 4 from J; bases not matched to a gene: 5. Germline V gene data show CDR1 as LNHNV and CDR2 as YYDKDF (reference sequence).

On this clone itself: A junction end diverges from the germline sequence, so it may reflect a read error. The J gene is TRBJ1-2, the V gene TRBV5-1; D might be TRBD1 (6 bases). The germline V gene encodes CDR1 SGHRS and CDR2 YFSETQ. The CDR3 consists of 13 residues. The CDR3 is CASSLKEGDPPLF. The CDR3 DNA sequence: TGCGCCAGCAGCTTAAAAGAGGGGGACCCGCCCCTCTTC.

CDR3 in DNA: TGCAGCGTCGCAAGGGGGGGGGAGACCCAGTACTTC. Translation gives CSVARGGETQYF. The rearrangement uses TRBV29-1 and TRBJ2-5, with D perhaps matching TRBD2 (7 bases). Deletions cut 6 bases from V and 5 bases from J, with 13 bases between. The CDR3 consists of 12 residues. The V gene's germline CDR1 is SQVTM and CDR2 ANQGSEA.

This chain connects TRBV15 to TRBJ1-1, with D tentatively TRBD1 (5 bases). Between the trimmed V and J ends, which lost 4 bases and 1 base, there was a span of 16 bases. This CDR3 comprises 16 residues. Germline CDR1 is LNHNV and CDR2 is YYDKDF (reference sequence). CDR3 protein: CATSTGGVGTNTEAFF. The CDR3 DNA is TGTGCCACCAGCACGGGAGGGGTTGGGACGAACACTGAAGCTTTCTTT.

The V gene is TRBV7-9, the J gene TRBJ2-7, with D possibly being TRBD1 (6 bases). Trimming shortened V by 3 bases and J by 4 bases, and 7 bases separated the two germline ends. The V gene's germline CDR1 is SEHNR and CDR2 FQNEAQ (reference sequence). The CDR3 runs 12 residues. CDR3 sequence reads: CASSFDRYEQYF. The DNA of the CDR3 is TGTGCCAGCAGCTTCGACAGGTACGAGCAGTACTTC.

V is TRBV7-8 and J is TRBJ2-3; 7 nucleotides align to TRBD2. The junction had 6 bases not matched to a gene; V was cut back by 4 bases and J by 5 bases. The germline CDR1 and CDR2 sequences are SGHVS and FQNEAQ. The CDR3 covers 14 residues. The CDR3: CASSSYGGEDTQYF. CDR3 sequence (DNA): TGTGCCAGCAGCTCATATGGGGGGGAAGATACGCAGTATTTT.

Details on this clone: Sequence at one end of the junction differs from germline and may be a read error. This rearrangement joins TRBV7-9 to TRBJ1-1; D perhaps matches TRBD1 (6 bases). The CDR3 spans 17 residues. Per germline, CDR1 SEHNR and CDR2 FQNEAQ (reference sequence). Written as DNA, the CDR3 is TGTTCCAGCAGCTTCCCCCGCAGGGGAACATGGAACACTGAAGCTTTCTTT. This encodes CSSSFPRRGTWNTEAFF.

The gene calls are TRBV7-3 and TRBJ2-3; TRBD2 might be the D (5 bases). The CDR3 sequence is 14 residues long. Germline V gene sequence: CDR1 SGHTA, CDR2 FQGTGA. Trimming shortened V by 5 bases and J by 6 bases, and 15 bases separated the two germline ends. CDR3 bases: TGTGCCAGCAGCCCACGGGATTTGGGGGATACGCAGTATTTT. As protein: CASSPRDLGDTQYF.

This chain connects TRBV19 to TRBJ2-7; 7 bases fit TRBD2. CDR1 LNHDA and CDR2 SQIVND come from the germline V gene (reference sequence). The CDR3 spans 14 residues. Trimming took 5 bases from V and 4 from J; bases not matched to a gene: 8. CDR3 sequence reads: CASSLGGGAYEQYF. CDR3 sequence (DNA): TGTGCCAGTAGTTTGGGCGGGGGAGCTTACGAGCAGTACTTC. Supplemented by reference TRBV19 and TRBJ2-7, the full variable domain reads DGGITQSPKYLFRKEGQNVTLSCEQNLNHDAMYWYRQDPGQGLRLIYYSQIVNDFQKGDIAEGYSVSREKKESFPLTVTSAQKNPTAFYLCASSLGGGAYEQYFGPGTRLTVT.

This clone has a handful of counts. The J gene is TRBJ2-6, the V gene TRBV6-6, with D uncertain. CDR3 length equals 16 residues. Germline V lookup: CDR1 MNHNY, CDR2 SVGAGI (reference sequence). V lost 3 bases to trimming and J lost 0 bases, with 9 bases between them. The CDR3 nucleotides read TGTGCCAGCAGTTATGGAACAGTCTCTGGGGCCAACGTCCTGACTTTC. Translating it yields CASSYGTVSGANVLTF.

The V gene is TRBV2, the J gene TRBJ1-6, with TRBD1 as a possible D gene (6 bases). In germline, CDR1 is SNHLY, CDR2 FYNNEI. Trimming took off 6 bases at V and 5 bases at J, with 17 bases between the two ends. The CDR3 has 16 amino acids. The CDR3 loop is CASRKTSGEDNSPLHF. CDR3 DNA sequence: TGTGCCAGCAGGAAGACGTCAGGGGAAGATAATTCACCCCTCCACTTT.

This chain uses TRBV19 with TRBJ1-5, with 8 bases lining up with TRBD1. This CDR3 has 14 amino acids. Germline V gives CDR1 LNHDA, CDR2 SQIVND (reference sequence). V lost 8 bases and J lost 6; bases outside the gene matches: 9. The CDR3, as DNA: TGTGCCAGTGGGCGGACAGGGTCAGTTCAGCCCCAGCATTTT. It specifies CASGRTGSVQPQHF.

The table lists this clone with a count of one. V usage is TRBV9 and J usage is TRBJ2-5; D gene ambiguous. Germline V gene data show CDR1 as SGDLS and CDR2 as YYNGEE. Trimming cost V 3 bases and J 5 bases, with 14 bases left between them. The CDR3 spans 14 residues. The DNA of the CDR3 is TGTGCCAGCAGCGCCAAGCCGGTCGTGGAGACCCAGTACTTC. This gives the protein CASSAKPVVETQYF.

The chain has TRBV19 and TRBJ1-5, with TRBD1 matching 10 bases. J gave up 5 bases and V 6 bases, and 7 bases lay outside the gene matches. The length of the CDR3 is 15 residues. CDR1 LNHDA and CDR2 SQIVND come from the germline V gene (reference sequence). DNA of the CDR3: TGTGCCAGTAGACTTTTGGGGACAGGGGATCAGCCCCAGCATTTT. Amino acid sequence: CASRLLGTGDQPQHF.

The gene calls are TRBV28 and TRBJ2-3, with a weak D call TRBD2 (7 bases). The CDR3 is 14 amino acids. V gave up 7 bases and J gave up 7 bases, with 18 bases separating them. The V gene's germline CDR1 is MDHEN and CDR2 SYDVKM. The CDR3 here is CASTPRGAGNTQYF. As DNA, the CDR3 is TGTGCCAGCACCCCCCGGGGGGCAGGGAATACGCAGTATTTT.

This rearrangement joins TRBV7-9 to TRBJ2-3; no definite D call. The CDR3 is made up of 14 amino acids. Germline CDR1 and CDR2: SEHNR and FQNEAQ (reference sequence). Trimming removed 5 bases from V and 5 bases from J, with 14 bases in between. The CDR3 loop is CASSKTLARDTQYF. The CDR3 DNA reads TGTGCCAGCAGCAAAACCCTCGCGAGAGATACGCAGTATTTT.